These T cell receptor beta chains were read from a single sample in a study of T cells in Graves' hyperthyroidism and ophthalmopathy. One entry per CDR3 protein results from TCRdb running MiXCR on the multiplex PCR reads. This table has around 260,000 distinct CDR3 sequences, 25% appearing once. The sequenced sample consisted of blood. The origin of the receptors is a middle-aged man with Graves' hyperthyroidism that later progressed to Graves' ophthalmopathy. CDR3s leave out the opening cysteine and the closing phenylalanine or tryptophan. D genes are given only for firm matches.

ATSDLTETRGYT,TRBV24-1,TRBJ1-2,12,NA
ASSLYRGNQPQH,TRBV27,TRBJ1-5,12,TRBD1
SAYTGTEPETQY,TRBV20-1,TRBJ2-5,12,NA
ASSPRSVTESYEQY,TRBV27,TRBJ2-7,14,NA
ASSPEGLIAKNIQY,TRBV28,TRBJ2-4,14,NA
ASSEGLARYGRKNIQY,TRBV2,TRBJ2-4,16,TRBD2
ASSSDGPYGYT,TRBV11-3,TRBJ1-2,11,NA
VSSGGRTGELF,TRBV3-1,TRBJ2-2,11,TRBD2
ASGPRDRVPSGANVLT,TRBV11-1,TRBJ2-6,16,TRBD1
ASSSASGTIYAAGELF,TRBV28,TRBJ2-2,16,TRBD2
ASRDGGSGQPQH,TRBV6-1,TRBJ1-5,12,NA